These 9 T cell receptor beta chains were sequenced from one sample in a study of control samples from healthy donors and cancer patients. Generated by immunoSEQ multiplex PCR, the TCRdb table keeps only in-frame clones and is missing some. This table has 130,000 or so clones, 87% appearing once. The sample comprised blood. These TCRs come from a man aged 25 to 45 in good health.

This clone was recorded a few times. V is TRBV5-8 and J is TRBJ1-2, with D maybe TRBD1 (5 bases). V lost 6 bases and J 3 bases, leaving 12 bases between the germline ends. The CDR3 extends over 13 amino acids. Germline V gene sequence: CDR1 SGHTS, CDR2 YDEGEE. CDR3 DNA sequence: TGTGCCAGCACCCCGCGGGGGGACTATGGCTACACCTTC. Its protein is CASTPRGDYGYTF.

The V and J genes are TRBV29-1 and TRBJ2-5; unclear D gene. The CDR3 contains 12 residues. The V gene's germline CDR1 is SQVTM and CDR2 ANQGSEA. V shed 5 bases and J shed 4 bases, with 11 bases lying between them. The CDR3 region has the DNA TGCAGCGTTTCGGTCCAAGGAGAGACCCAGTACTTC. This codes for CSVSVQGETQYF.

This clone was observed a single time. The chain is built from TRBV18 and TRBJ1-1; a weak D match, TRBD1 (5 bases). Germline V lookup: CDR1 KGHSH, CDR2 LQKENI. Trimming pared 6 bases from V and 10 bases from J, leaving 12 bases between. This CDR3 region has 11 residues. The CDR3 here is CASSPGRGAFF. CDR3 nucleotides: TGTGCCAGCTCCCCGGGGCGTGGAGCTTTCTTT. Full variable domain (missing parts from reference TRBV18 and TRBJ1-1): NAGVMQNPRHLVRRRGQEARLRCSPMKGHSHVYWYRQLPEEGLKFMVYLQKENIIDESGMPKERFSAEFPKEGPSILRIQQVVRGDSAAYFCASSPGRGAFFGQGTRLTVV.

This clone was observed once. This chain links TRBV7-3 with TRBJ1-2; D is ambiguous. The length of the CDR3 is 13 residues. With 5 bases removed from V and 6 bases from J, the gap between germline ends came to 13 bases. Germline CDR1 and CDR2: SGHTA and FQGTGA. Here the CDR3 DNA reads TGTGCCAGCAGCCGGACGCCAGATGATGGCTACACCTTC. Encoded protein: CASSRTPDDGYTF. Full variable domain (missing parts from reference TRBV7-3 and TRBJ1-2): GAGVSQTPSNKVTEKGKYVELRCDPISGHTALYWYRQSLGQGPEFLIYFQGTGAADDSGLPNDRFFAVRPEGSVSTLKIQRTERGDSAVYLCASSRTPDDGYTFGSGTRLTVV.

This chain joins TRBV29-1 and TRBJ1-1; D call uncertain. CDR1 and CDR2 from the germline V gene are SQVTM and ANQGSEA. The CDR3 runs 14 residues. Trimming stripped 4 bases from V and 2 bases from J, with 14 bases between. CDR3 bases: TGCAGCGTTGGCGAAAGGGAGTTTAACACTGAAGCTTTCTTT. It yields the protein CSVGEREFNTEAFF.

J is TRBJ2-5 and V is TRBV10-3; D assignment may be TRBD1 or TRBD2 (5 bases each). This CDR3 is built from 13 residues. The germline V gene has CDR1 ENHRY and CDR2 SYGVKD. Trimming took off 6 bases at V and 3 bases at J, with 11 bases between the two ends. The CDR3 loop reads CAIRTVGEETQYF. The CDR3 DNA sequence: TGTGCCATCAGGACAGTGGGGGAAGAGACCCAGTACTTC.

In this sample, this clone turned up once. The V and J genes are TRBV28 and TRBJ1-4; a possible D gene is TRBD1 (6 bases). The CDR3 sequence is 15 residues long. Trimming left V 6 bases short and J 8 bases short, with 19 bases between. Per germline, CDR1 MDHEN and CDR2 SYDVKM. The DNA of the CDR3 is TGTGCCAGCAGCCGAGGGGGGGCCACTCAAGAAAAACTGTTTTTT. Protein sequence: CASSRGGATQEKLFF. Full variable domain (missing parts from reference TRBV28 and TRBJ1-4): DVKVTQSSRYLVKRTGEKVFLECVQDMDHENMFWYRQDPGLGLRLIYFSYDVKMKEKGDIPEGYSVSREKKERFSLILESASTNQTSMYLCASSRGGATQEKLFFGSGTQLSVL.

This clone was detected only a few times. The genes are TRBV2 and TRBJ1-5; D remains ambiguous. CDR1 and CDR2 (germline): SNHLY, FYNNEI. The CDR3 runs 13 residues. V lost 5 bases to trimming and J lost 7 bases, with 12 bases between them. The CDR3, as DNA: TGTGCCAGCAGTCGAGGGAGCGACCAGCCCCAGCATTTT. Its protein is CASSRGSDQPQHF.

CDR3 sequence (DNA): TGCGCCAGCAGCGAGATGGGATCTGGAAACACCATATATTTT. It codes for CASSEMGSGNTIYF. The chain recombines TRBV5-1 with TRBJ1-3; no definite D call. Germline V CDR1 and CDR2: SGHRS, YFSETQ. The CDR3 runs to 14 residues. V was pared by 4 bases and J by 1 base, with 9 bases between.